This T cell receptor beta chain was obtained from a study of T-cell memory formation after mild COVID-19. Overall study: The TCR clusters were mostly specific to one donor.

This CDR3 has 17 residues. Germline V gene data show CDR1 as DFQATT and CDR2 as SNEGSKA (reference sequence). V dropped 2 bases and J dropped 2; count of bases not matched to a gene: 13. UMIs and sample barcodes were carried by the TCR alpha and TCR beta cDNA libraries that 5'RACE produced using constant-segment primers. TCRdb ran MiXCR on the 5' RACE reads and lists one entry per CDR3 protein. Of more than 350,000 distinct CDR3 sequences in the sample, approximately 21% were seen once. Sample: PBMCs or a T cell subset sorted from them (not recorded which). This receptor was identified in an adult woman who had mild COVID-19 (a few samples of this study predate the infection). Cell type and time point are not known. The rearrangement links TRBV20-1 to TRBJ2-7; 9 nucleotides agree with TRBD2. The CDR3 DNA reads TGCAGTGCTAGAAGGTTGGTAGCGGGAGAGTTGGCCTACGAGCAGTACTTC. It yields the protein CSARRLVAGELAYEQYF.